This section outlines one T cell receptor beta chain sequence together with its context. These data are taken from a study of T cell responses to AZD1222 COVID-19 vaccine. This CDR3 has 15 residues. V dropped 1 base and J dropped 0 bases, with 8 bases sitting between them. Germline assignment: CDR1 SGHDT and CDR2 YYEEEE. This table comes from immunoSEQ multiplex PCR, and its TCRdb copy is limited to in-frame clones, with some not included. The table lists about 110,000 clones, around 90% of them singletons. Sequenced material: peripheral blood, taken on day 0 of AZD1222 vaccination. This TCR derives from an adult in good health. V is TRBV5-6 and J is TRBJ1-3; D unclear. CDR3 amino acids: CASSLSVSSGNTIYF. CDR3 coding DNA: TGTGCCAGCAGCTTGTCAGTCAGCTCTGGAAACACCATATATTTT.